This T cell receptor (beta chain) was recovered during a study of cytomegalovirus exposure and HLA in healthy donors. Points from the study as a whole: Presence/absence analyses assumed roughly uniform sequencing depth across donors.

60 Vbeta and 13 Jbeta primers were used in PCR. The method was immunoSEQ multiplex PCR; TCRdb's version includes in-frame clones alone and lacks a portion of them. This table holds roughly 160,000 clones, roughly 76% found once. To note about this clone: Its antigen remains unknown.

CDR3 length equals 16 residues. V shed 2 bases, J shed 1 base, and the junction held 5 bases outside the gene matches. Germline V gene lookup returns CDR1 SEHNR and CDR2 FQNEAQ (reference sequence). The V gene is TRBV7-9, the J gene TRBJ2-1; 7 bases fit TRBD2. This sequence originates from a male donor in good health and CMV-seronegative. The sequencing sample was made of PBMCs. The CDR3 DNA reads TGTGCCAGCAGCTTATGGGGGGGAGGATCCTACAATGAGCAGTTCTTC. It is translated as CASSLWGGGSYNEQFF. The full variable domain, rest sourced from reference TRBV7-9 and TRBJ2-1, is DTGVSQNPRHKITKRGQNVTFRCDPISEHNRLYWYRQTLGQGPEFLTYFQNEAQLEKSRLLSDRFSAERPKGSFSTLEIQRTEQGDSAMYLCASSLWGGGSYNEQFFGPGTRLTVL.